The present TCR beta chain was sequenced within a study of cytomegalovirus exposure and HLA in healthy donors (dated by TCRdb to 2016 to 2017). For the wider study: An earlier analysis of 550 to 700 of the donors reported 250 to 300 Gb of sequence data and 117 million unique TCR beta sequences from about 179 million T cells. Approximately 330 gigabases of sequencing data and around 85 million unique TCR sequences made up an early release that covered under 750 HLA-typed donors. The genetic ancestry cluster associated with self-reported Caucasian donors included 70% to 85% of the 300 to 400 genotyped donors. The study aimed to test whether signatures of past pathogen exposure could be identified by cataloging public T cell receptors. The study profiled the T cell repertoires of 550 to 700 subjects by immunosequencing and related them to cytomegalovirus serostatus. Besides the first cohort of some 670 subjects, a separate validation cohort made up of around 120 different subjects was used. The study combined high-throughput TCR immunosequencing, statistical association of individual TCRs with disease status, and machine learning to predict cytomegalovirus infection status. A later analysis re-examined previously published TCR beta repertoires from several hundred donors and added high-resolution HLA genotyping to investigate patterns of TCR occurrence. The later analysis used no new phenotypic data to find candidate immune exposures, relying instead on TCR beta sequences and their occurrence across donors. An earlier analysis of around 580 of the donors used high-throughput TCR beta sequencing to judge whether each TCR beta V gene segment behaved as functional or pseudogenic. Donor age, sex, ethnicity and CMV serostatus were collected together with the repertoire data. In a later genetic analysis, genome-wide SNP genotypes for 398 of the 666 donors were used, and that subset was treated as a discovery cohort. All discovery cohort repertoires had been generated using a single sequencing platform. Both class I and class II loci were covered by HLA typing, at four-digit resolution. The number of donors typed differed by locus, with 629-630 for A, B, C, DRB1 and DQB1, 522 for DQA1, about 610 for DPA1, and some 450 for DPB1. Five DR-DQ haplotypes were treated as single units for association and clustering because of strong linkage in the cohort. Among around 400 genotyped donors of the cohort, an average of approximately 250,000 unique TCR beta nucleotide sequences were sequenced per donor, roughly 20% of them non-productive. General conclusions and limits of the study: A further reported finding was that TCR beta sequences accurately predicted the HLA-A and HLA-B alleles for most subjects in the first cohort. In a later analysis, several top co-occurrence clusters were reported to appear linked to parvovirus B19, influenza, CMV and Epstein-Barr virus. Linkage disequilibrium might explain the correlated functional status among segregating V segments, but an unknown experimental factor could not be ruled out. The authors suggested that the approach could potentially be extended to other disease states and immunological phenotypes. An earlier analysis of approximately 600 of the donors showed that most TCR beta V segments appeared in productive rearrangements either about 87% or about 30% of the time, which broadly matched IMGT annotations. According to a later analysis, most CMV-associated TCR beta chains appeared to be HLA-restricted, and the HLA associations seemed to be driven largely by CMV exposure. Roughly uniform sequencing depth across donors was assumed in presence/absence analyses, although this assumption may not hold. A later analysis associated 16,951 TCR beta sequences with specific HLA alleles at a false discovery rate of 0.05. Some IMGT-functional V segments, including TRBV6-2 and TRBV6-3, could not be distinguished by the 87-base-pair reads and were therefore excluded. Because counts were too low, fewer than 20 rarely observed V segments, including chromosome 9 orphons, were excluded from the earlier analysis of 500 to 700 of the donors. In this cohort, only TCR beta chains were sequenced, and detectable features were limited by the absence of alpha or paired-chain data. According to a later genetic analysis, donors in an Asian-associated ancestry cluster had fewer N-insertions in productive TCRs than the approximately 700-donor mean. HLA typing was unavailable for some donors at each locus, so association tests used only the typed subset. A later analysis found that HLA-associated TCR beta chains were more clonally expanded and had lower generation probabilities than equally common non-associated chains. In vitro tests confirmed that a few of the cytomegalovirus-associated TCR beta chains recognize cytomegalovirus antigens. The study gave a list of some 150 TCR beta chains associated with cytomegalovirus. A later genetic analysis associated a missense DCLRE1C variant with V-gene and J-gene trimming of TCR beta chains, and an independent cohort replicated the association. Cytomegalovirus status was reported to be diagnosed by the classifier with high specificity and sensitivity in both the original and validation cohorts. Immune exposure information for the cohort was limited to CMV serostatus. The sequencing pipeline was judged likely to have produced a cluster of highly shared sequence variants as a technical artifact. While some public TCRs were present in many individuals, most TCR sequences turned up only very rarely across donors. Strong co-occurrence of HLA alleles, especially DR and DQ, made assigning TCR associations to individual alleles difficult. A later analysis found that TCR association rates varied across HLA loci, with DRB1 alleles showing the most associated TCRs and HLA-C alleles the fewest.

Between the V and J ends, shortened by 0 bases and 4 bases respectively, the junction contains 7 bases. CDR1 SGHRS and CDR2 YFSETQ are derived from the germline V gene. From its cysteine to its phenylalanine, the CDR3 spans 13 amino acids. Only CDR3 DNA remains: 39 bases, in frame from the first base. In total, approximately 690 healthy bone marrow donors made up the cohort. Cohort members were all nominally healthy when sampled, although unrecorded immune exposures were likely present. The donor was CMV seropositive and belonged to the group of more than 250 seropositive cohort members. A peripheral blood sample was provided by each donor, and peripheral blood mononuclear cells were used for TCR beta sequencing. The Qiagen DNeasy Blood Extraction Kit was used to extract genomic DNA from the blood cell samples. Regarding this clone: Its antigen remains unidentified. The sample holds no much larger clone one base away, and base qualities are not on file.

Library preparation used the immunoSEQ multiplex PCR assay. For the multiplex PCR, a mixture combining 60 forward primers for TCR Vbeta segments and 13 reverse primers for TCR Jbeta segments was used. The CDR3 region of rearranged TCR beta genes was amplified from genomic DNA by a multiplex PCR assay. The amplified TCR beta libraries were sequenced on the Illumina HiSeq System as 87-base-pair reads. The paper's processing steps were these. A later analysis tallied roughly 80 million unique TCR beta chains across the approximately 670 repertoires, and approximately 9.9 million of those chains were shared by two or more donors. Raw reads were error-corrected and collapsed into unique sequences by a nearest-neighbor algorithm in which closely related sequences were merged to remove PCR and sequencing errors. CDR3 sequences were aligned to IMGT reference sequences to assign V, D and J gene segments. For a sequence to be retained, a match of at least six nucleotides was required to both a V gene segment and a J gene segment. A rearrangement counted as productive if the CDR3 had no stop codons and remained in frame with V and J, and every other rearrangement counted as non-productive. Following IMGT convention, CDR3 was defined as the stretch from the second conserved V-encoded cysteine up to the conserved J-encoded phenylalanine. In an earlier analysis of just under 600 of the donors, sequences lacking an unambiguous match to a single V gene segment were excluded. An earlier analysis of a few hundred of the donors called V segments functional above 56.7% productive rearrangements and segregating when the between-donor standard deviation exceeded 5%. A statistical classification framework was developed to diagnose cytomegalovirus status using the catalog of TCR beta chain sequences. In a later analysis, V and J genes were assigned by comparing TCR nucleotide sequences against IMGT/GENE-DB human TR gene sequences. In a later analysis, CDR3 sequences and most-parsimonious VDJ recombination scenarios were assigned using the TCRdist pipeline. In a later analysis, each TCR beta chain was defined by its CDR3 amino acid sequence together with its V-gene family, and reads without a unique V-gene family were excluded. A later analysis removed 600 or so highly shared, low-generation-probability nucleotide sequences to deal with suspected cross-contamination and a sequencing artifact. For each public chain, a later analysis derived a clonal expansion index from normalized ranks of inferred template counts within each repertoire. In a later analysis, generation probabilities were computed with a VDJ recombination model fitted to out-of-frame rearrangements, and the resulting probabilities were checked against IGoR. In a later analysis, TCR-TCR, TCR-HLA and TCR-CMV co-occurrence was scored with hypergeometric tests, and a repertoire-size bias correction was applied to TCR pairs. A later analysis estimated false discovery rates by permuting HLA or CMV assignments 20 times. In a later analysis, co-occurring TCRs were grouped using DBSCAN, with TCRdist sequence similarity added in when clustering inside HLA-allele-positive subsets. Repertoires with fewer than 30,000 or more than 120,000 public chains were left out of co-occurrence clustering, as were a handful of repertoires with anomalous nucleotide sharing. Held by TCRdb, this immuneACCESS table contains in-frame sequences only and omits some clones. Under half of the omission traces to an unresolved V gene where checked; the cause of the rest is unknown. D and trimming were read from the DNA, whereas the V and J calls and clone size are those reported in that table. For this sample there are about 160,000 clones; 65% to 85% appear just once. The ten top clones hold roughly 1.4% of the sample.

The chain uses TRBV5-1 and TRBJ1-2; no D gene can be assigned with confidence. This clonotype was obtained from a man between 45 and 60 years old in good health and CMV-seropositive. Sequences were obtained from PBMCs. CDR3 region: CASSLDPGYGYTF. In nucleotide form, the sequence is TGCGCCAGCAGCTTGGATCCGGGCTATGGCTACACCTTC. The reference TRBV5-1 and TRBJ1-2 proteins fill in what lies around the CDR3, so the full variable domain reads KAGVTQTPRYLIKTRGQQVTLSCSPISGHRSVSWYQQTPGQGLQFLFEYFSETQRNKGNFPGRFSGRQFSNSRSEMNVSTLELGDSALYLCASSLDPGYGYTFGSGTRLTVV.